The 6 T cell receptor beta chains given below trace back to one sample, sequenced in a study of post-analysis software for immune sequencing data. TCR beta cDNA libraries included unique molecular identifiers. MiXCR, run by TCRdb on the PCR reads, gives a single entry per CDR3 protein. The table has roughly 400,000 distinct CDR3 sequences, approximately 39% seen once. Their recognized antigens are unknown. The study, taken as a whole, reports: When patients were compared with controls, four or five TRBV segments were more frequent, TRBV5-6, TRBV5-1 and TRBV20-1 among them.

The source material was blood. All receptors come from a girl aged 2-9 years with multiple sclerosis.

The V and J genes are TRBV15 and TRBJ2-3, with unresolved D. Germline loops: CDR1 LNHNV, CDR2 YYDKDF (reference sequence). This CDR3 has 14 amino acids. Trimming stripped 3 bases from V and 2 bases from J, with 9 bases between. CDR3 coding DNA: TGTGCCACCAGCAGGGAAGGTGACACAGATACGCAGTATTTT. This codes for CATSREGDTDTQYF. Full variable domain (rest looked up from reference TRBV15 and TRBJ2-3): DAMVIQNPRYQVTQFGKPVTLSCSQTLNHNVMYWYQQKSSQAPKLLFHYYDKDFNNEADTPDNFQSRRPNTSFCFLDIRSPGLGDTAMYLCATSREGDTDTQYFGPGTRLTVL.

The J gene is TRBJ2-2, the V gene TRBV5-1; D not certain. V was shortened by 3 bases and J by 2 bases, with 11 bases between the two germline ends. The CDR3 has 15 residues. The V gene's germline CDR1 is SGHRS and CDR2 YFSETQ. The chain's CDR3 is CASSSYRHNTGELFF. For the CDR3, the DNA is TGCGCCAGCAGCTCCTACCGACACAACACCGGGGAGCTGTTTTTT.

DNA of the CDR3: TGTGCCAGCAGCCCGACGGGCTCTGGGGCCAACGTCCTGACTTTC. It is translated as CASSPTGSGANVLTF. The chain combines TRBV28 with TRBJ2-6; D is ambiguous. CDR3 length: 15 amino acids. In germline, CDR1 is MDHEN, CDR2 SYDVKM. The ends were cut back, 6 bases at V and 0 bases at J, with 9 bases in the middle.

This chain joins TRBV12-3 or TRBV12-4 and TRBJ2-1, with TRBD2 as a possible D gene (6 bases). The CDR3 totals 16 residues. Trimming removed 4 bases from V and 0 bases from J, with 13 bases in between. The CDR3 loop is CASSSRAGISYNEQFF. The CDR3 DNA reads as TGTGCCAGCAGTTCCCGGGCGGGAATCTCCTACAATGAGCAGTTCTTC.

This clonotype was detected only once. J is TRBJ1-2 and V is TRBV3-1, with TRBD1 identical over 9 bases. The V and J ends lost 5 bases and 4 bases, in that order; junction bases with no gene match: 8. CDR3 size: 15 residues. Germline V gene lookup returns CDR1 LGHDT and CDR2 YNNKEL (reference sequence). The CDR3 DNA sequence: TGTGCCAGCAGCGCCCGGGACAGGGCCCTCTATGGCTACACCTTC. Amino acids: CASSARDRALYGYTF.

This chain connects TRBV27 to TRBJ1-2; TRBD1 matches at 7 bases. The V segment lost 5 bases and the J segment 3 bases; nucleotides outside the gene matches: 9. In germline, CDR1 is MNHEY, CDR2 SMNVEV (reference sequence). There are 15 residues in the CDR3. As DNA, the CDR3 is TGTGCCAGCAGTCACTTCTCCGGACAGGACTATGGCTACACCTTC. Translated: CASSHFSGQDYGYTF.